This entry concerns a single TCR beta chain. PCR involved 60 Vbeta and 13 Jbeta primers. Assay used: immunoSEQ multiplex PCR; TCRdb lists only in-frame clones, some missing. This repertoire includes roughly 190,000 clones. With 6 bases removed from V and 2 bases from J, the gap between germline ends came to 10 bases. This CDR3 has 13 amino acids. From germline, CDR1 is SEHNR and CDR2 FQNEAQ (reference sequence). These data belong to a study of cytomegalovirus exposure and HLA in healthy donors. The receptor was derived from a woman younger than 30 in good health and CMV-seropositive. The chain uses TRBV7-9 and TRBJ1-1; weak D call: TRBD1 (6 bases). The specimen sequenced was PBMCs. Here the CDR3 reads CASSYRVNTEAFF. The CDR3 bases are TGTGCCAGCAGTTACAGGGTCAACACTGAAGCTTTCTTT.